The rows below give T cell receptor beta chains drawn from one sample of a study of blood T cell repertoires in COVID-19. Assay used: immunoSEQ multiplex PCR; TCRdb lists only in-frame clones, some missing. This table holds some 120,000 clones, roughly 87% found once. Sample: PBMCs or T cells enriched from blood (not recorded which). The receptors were sampled from a young man who had recovered from COVID-19. Each CDR3 is given with its conserved first and last residue. The D gene is left open where the match is weak. Clone size is not always given. Where it is, it says once, few, many or a class for expanded clones.

TRBV5-4	TRBJ2-2	.	.	CASSLKTTSGLNTGELFF	TGTGCCAGCAGCTTGAAGACAACTAGTGGACTGAACACCGGGGAGCTGTTTTTT
TRBV5-1	TRBJ1-2	.	few	CASSFQAGYGYTF	TGCGCCAGCAGCTTTCAGGCCGGCTATGGCTACACCTTC
TRBV5-1	TRBJ2-7	TRBD1	.	CASSVEVGDSYYEQYF	TGCGCCAGCAGCGTCGAAGTTGGGGACAGCTACTACGAGCAGTACTTC
TRBV5-1	TRBJ2-2	TRBD1	few	CASSVSTGPANTGELFF	TGCGCCAGCAGCGTCTCGACAGGGCCCGCGAACACCGGGGAGCTGTTTTTT
TRBV15	TRBJ1-2	.	.	CATQGRDTYGYTF	TGTGCCACCCAAGGCAGGGACACCTATGGCTACACCTTC
TRBV5-4	TRBJ2-7	TRBD1	.	CASSLTLTGRYEQYF	TGTGCCAGCAGCTTGACACTGACAGGGCGGTACGAGCAGTACTTC
TRBV10-3	TRBJ2-2	TRBD1	.	CAIYTDRGHGELFF	TGTGCCATATATACCGACAGGGGGCATGGGGAGCTGTTTTTT
TRBV11-2	TRBJ2-5	TRBD2	.	CASSLGLAGVLKGETQYF	TGTGCCAGCAGCTTAGGGCTAGCGGGAGTTCTTAAGGGGGAGACCCAGTACTTC
TRBV25-1	TRBJ1-4	.	.	CASSERVGEKLFF	TGTGCCAGCAGTGAACGGGTCGGTGAAAAACTGTTTTTT
TRBV12-2	TRBJ2-1	.	once	CASRFGLAGGSSPDNEQFF	TGTGCAAGTCGCTTTGGACTAGCGGGGGGCTCATCCCCTGACAATGAGCAGTTCTTC
TRBV13	TRBJ2-7	TRBD2	.	CASSYLAGGHAYEQYF	TGTGCCAGCAGCTACTTAGCGGGAGGGCATGCCTACGAGCAGTACTTC
TRBV10-3	TRBJ1-1	TRBD1	.	CAISPGQFTEAFF	TGTGCCATCAGTCCGGGACAGTTCACTGAAGCTTTCTTT
TRBV19	TRBJ2-1	.	.	CASSIWGGGQGKYNEQFF	TGTGCCAGTAGTATTTGGGGGGGCGGACAGGGAAAGTATAATGAGCAGTTCTTC
TRBV11-2	TRBJ2-2	.	.	CASSLDVTGELFF	TGTGCCAGCAGCTTAGATGTAACCGGGGAGCTGTTTTTT
TRBV10-3	TRBJ1-6	TRBD1	.	CAIKGTGVNNSPLHF	TGTGCCATCAAAGGGACAGGGGTAAATAATTCACCCCTCCACTTT
TRBV6-5	TRBJ1-2	.	.	CASRPTGGTNYGYTF	TGTGCCAGCAGGCCGACAGGTGGAACTAACTATGGCTACACCTTC